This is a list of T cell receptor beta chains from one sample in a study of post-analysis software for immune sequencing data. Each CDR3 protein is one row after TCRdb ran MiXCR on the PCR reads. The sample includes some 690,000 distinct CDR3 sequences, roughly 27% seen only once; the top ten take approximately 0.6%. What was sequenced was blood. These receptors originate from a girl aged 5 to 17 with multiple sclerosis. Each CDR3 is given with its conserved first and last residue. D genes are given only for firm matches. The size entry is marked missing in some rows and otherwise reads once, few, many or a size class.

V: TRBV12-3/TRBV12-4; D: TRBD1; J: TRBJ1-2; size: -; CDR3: CASSPQTGGGSGYTF; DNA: TGTGCCAGCAGTCCCCAGACAGGGGGCGGGAGTGGCTACACCTTC
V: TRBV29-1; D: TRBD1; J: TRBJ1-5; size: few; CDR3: CSVGETGGTNQPQHF; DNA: TGCAGCGTTGGAGAAACAGGGGGCACCAATCAGCCCCAGCATTTT
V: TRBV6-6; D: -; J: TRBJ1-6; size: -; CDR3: CASRDLTGLSSPLHF; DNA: TGTGCCAGCAGAGACCTGACAGGATTGTCTTCACCCCTCCACTTT
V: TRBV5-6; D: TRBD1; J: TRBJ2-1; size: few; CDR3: CASSLAGTGRSYNEQFF; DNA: TGTGCCAGCAGCTTGGCCGGGACAGGGAGGTCCTACAATGAGCAGTTCTTC
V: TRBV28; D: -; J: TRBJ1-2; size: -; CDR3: CASRDDGLYGYTF; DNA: TGTGCCAGCAGGGACGACGGCCTCTATGGCTACACCTTC
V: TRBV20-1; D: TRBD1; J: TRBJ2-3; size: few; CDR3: CSASIGQGADTQYF; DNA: TGCAGTGCTAGTATCGGCCAGGGGGCAGATACGCAGTATTTT
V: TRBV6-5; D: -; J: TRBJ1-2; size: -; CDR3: CASSRQGRGYGYTF; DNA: TGTGCCAGCAGTCGCCAGGGCAGGGGCTATGGCTACACCTTC
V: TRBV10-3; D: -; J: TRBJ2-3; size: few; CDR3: CATTSWDRRTGTDTQYF; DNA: TGTGCCACGACCTCGTGGGACCGAAGGACTGGCACAGATACGCAGTATTTT
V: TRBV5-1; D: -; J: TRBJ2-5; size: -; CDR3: CASSRDPRGETQYF; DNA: TGCGCCAGCAGCCGGGACCCTCGAGGGGAGACCCAGTACTTC
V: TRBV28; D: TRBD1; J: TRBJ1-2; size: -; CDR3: CASASTEGALDYGYTF; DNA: TGTGCCAGTGCCTCGACCGAGGGGGCGCTGGACTATGGCTACACCTTC
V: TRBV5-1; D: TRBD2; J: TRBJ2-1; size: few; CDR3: CASSPGRREANNEQFF; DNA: TGCGCCAGCAGCCCCGGACGGCGGGAGGCCAACAATGAGCAGTTCTTC
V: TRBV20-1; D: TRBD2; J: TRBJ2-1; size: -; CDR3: CSAREASGSLTYNEQFF; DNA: TGCAGTGCTAGAGAGGCTAGCGGGAGCCTCACCTACAATGAGCAGTTCTTC
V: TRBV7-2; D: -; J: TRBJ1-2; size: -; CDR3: CANARTGGFGYTF; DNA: TGTGCCAACGCACGGACCGGAGGATTTGGCTACACCTTC
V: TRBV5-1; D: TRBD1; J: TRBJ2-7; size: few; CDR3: CASSLGMGQGTYEQYF; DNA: TGCGCCAGCAGCTTGGGTATGGGACAGGGAACCTACGAGCAGTACTTC
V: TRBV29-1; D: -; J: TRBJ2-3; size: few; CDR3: CSFLKPGSEDTQYF; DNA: TGCAGCTTCCTGAAACCTGGTTCTGAAGATACGCAGTATTTT
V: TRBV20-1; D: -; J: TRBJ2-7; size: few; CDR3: CSAGLSEQYF; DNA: TGCAGTGCTGGCCTGAGCGAGCAGTACTTC
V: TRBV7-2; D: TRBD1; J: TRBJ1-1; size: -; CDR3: CASSLMTGGFLNTEAFF; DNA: TGTGCCAGCAGCTTAATGACAGGGGGGTTTTTGAACACTGAAGCTTTCTTT